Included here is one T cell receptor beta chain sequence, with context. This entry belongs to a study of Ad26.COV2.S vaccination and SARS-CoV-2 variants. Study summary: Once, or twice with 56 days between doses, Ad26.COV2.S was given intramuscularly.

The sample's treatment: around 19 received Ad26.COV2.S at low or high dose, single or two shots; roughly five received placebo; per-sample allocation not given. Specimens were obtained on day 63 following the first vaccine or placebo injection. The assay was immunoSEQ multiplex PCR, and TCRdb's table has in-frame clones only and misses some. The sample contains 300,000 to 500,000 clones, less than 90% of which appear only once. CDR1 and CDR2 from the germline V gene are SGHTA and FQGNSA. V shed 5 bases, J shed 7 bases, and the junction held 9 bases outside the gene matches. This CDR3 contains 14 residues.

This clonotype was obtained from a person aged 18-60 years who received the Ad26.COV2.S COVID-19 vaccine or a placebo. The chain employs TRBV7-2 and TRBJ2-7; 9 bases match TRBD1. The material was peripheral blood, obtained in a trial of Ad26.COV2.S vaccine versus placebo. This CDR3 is CASSQLPGTGEQYF. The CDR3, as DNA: TGTGCCAGCAGCCAGCTTCCGGGGACAGGGGAGCAGTACTTC.